This T cell receptor beta chain derives from a study of blood T cells in healthy people across ages. The authors drew around 11 milliliters of peripheral blood from each donor. Concerning this clonotype itself: The antigen remains undetermined.

Study-level results: Per million T cells, TCR beta diversity dropped roughly linearly as age increased.

The authors ran a second PCR of about 6 to 11 cycles using a sample-barcoded 5' primer and a J-beta primer mix. TCRdb re-derived calls from the 5' RACE reads in MiXCR, one entry per CDR3 protein. Among almost 800,000 distinct CDR3 sequences listed, roughly 60% were seen once. V dropped 3 bases and J dropped 4 bases, with 12 bases sitting between them. The CDR3 spans 14 residues. Germline loops: CDR1 SGHTA, CDR2 FQGNSA. The sequence was obtained from a young man in good health. The V and J genes are TRBV7-2 and TRBJ1-1; unclear D gene. Source material: blood. CDR3 nucleotides: TGTGCCAGCAGCTTCAATACGCGGGGCACTGAAGCTTTCTTT. It translates to CASSFNTRGTEAFF.